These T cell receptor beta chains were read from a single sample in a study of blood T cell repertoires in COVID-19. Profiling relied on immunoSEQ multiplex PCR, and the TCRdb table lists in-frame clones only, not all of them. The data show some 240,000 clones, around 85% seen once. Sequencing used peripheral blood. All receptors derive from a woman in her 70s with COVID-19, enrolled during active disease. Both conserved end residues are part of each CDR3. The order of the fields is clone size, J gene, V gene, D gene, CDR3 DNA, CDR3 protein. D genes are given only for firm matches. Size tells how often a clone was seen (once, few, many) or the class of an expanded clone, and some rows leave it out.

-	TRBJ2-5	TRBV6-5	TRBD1	TGTGCCAGCAGGGACAGGGTGATAGAGACCCAGTACTTC	CASRDRVIETQYF
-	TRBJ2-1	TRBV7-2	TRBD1	TGTGCCAGCAGCACAGGACAGGGGAGCTCCTACAATGAGCAGTTCTTC	CASSTGQGSSYNEQFF
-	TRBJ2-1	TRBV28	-	TGTGCCAGCAGTACCAGGACAGCGAGCTCCTACAATGAGCAGTTCTTC	CASSTRTASSYNEQFF
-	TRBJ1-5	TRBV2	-	TGTGCCAGCAGTGAACGAGGGATCCTCAGCAATCAGCCCCAGCATTTT	CASSERGILSNQPQHF
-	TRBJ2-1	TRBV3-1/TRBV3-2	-	TGTGCCAGCAGCCCCAACAGGGTTTCCTCCTACAATGAGCAGTTCTTC	CASSPNRVSSYNEQFF
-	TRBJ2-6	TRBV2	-	TGTGCCAGCCACATCATCAGCTCTGGGGCCAACGTCCTGACTTTC	CASHIISSGANVLTF
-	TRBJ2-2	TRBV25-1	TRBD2	TGTGCCAGCAGCCCTCTAGCGGGGGGGCCGGGGACCGGGGAGCTGTTTTTT	CASSPLAGGPGTGELFF
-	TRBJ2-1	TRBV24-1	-	TGTGCCACCAGTGATTTGGGGTCAGGTGAGCAGTTCTTC	CATSDLGSGEQFF
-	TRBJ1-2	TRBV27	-	TGTGCCAGCAGTTTAGAGGGCAACTATGGCTACACCTTC	CASSLEGNYGYTF
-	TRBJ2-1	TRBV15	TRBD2	TGTGCCACCAGCGGGACTCTAGCGGGAGTAAACAATGAGCAGTTCTTC	CATSGTLAGVNNEQFF
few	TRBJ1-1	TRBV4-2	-	TGTGCCAGCAGCGACCACAACGGCAGGGATAGGGACACTGAAGCTTTCTTT	CASSDHNGRDRDTEAFF
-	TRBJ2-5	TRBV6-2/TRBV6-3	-	TGTGCCAGCAGTTACTCCCTTCAAGAGACCCAGTACTTC	CASSYSLQETQYF
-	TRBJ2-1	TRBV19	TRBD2	TGTGCCAGTAGTATCGGGGTCCTAGCGGGGAGGGAGCAGTTCTTC	CASSIGVLAGREQFF
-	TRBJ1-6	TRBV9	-	TGTGCCAGCAGCGTAGATGAGGGAGGGAATTCACCCCTCCACTTT	CASSVDEGGNSPLHF
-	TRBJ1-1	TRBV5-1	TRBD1	TGCGCCAGCAGCTCCGTGACAGGGCCGAACACTGAAGCTTTCTTT	CASSSVTGPNTEAFF
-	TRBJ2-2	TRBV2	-	TGTGCCAGCATCGGGGGATGGACCGGGGAGCTGTTTTTT	CASIGGWTGELFF